These 2 T cell receptor beta chains came from one sample sequenced in a study of cytomegalovirus exposure and HLA in healthy donors. PCR amplification relied on 60 Vbeta primers (plus 13 Jbeta primers). Assay used: immunoSEQ multiplex PCR; TCRdb lists only in-frame clones, some missing. The table lists 150,000 to 200,000 clones, around 80% of them singletons. Sequencing input: PBMCs. These receptors were taken from a woman between 18 and 30 years old in good health and CMV-seropositive.

The chain uses TRBV18 and TRBJ1-2, with a weak D call TRBD1 (6 bases). Germline V gene sequence: CDR1 KGHSH, CDR2 LQKENI. V lost 5 bases, J lost 5 bases, and 6 bases lay in between. The CDR3 loop spans 11 amino acids. In DNA form, the CDR3 reads TGTGCCAGCTCAACAGGGTATGGCTACACCTTC. It specifies CASSTGYGYTF.

The chain couples TRBV7-2 to TRBJ1-3; D may be TRBD1 (5 bases). Germline CDR1 and CDR2: SGHTA and FQGNSA. The CDR3 extends over 15 amino acids. The ends were cut back, 0 bases at V and 4 bases at J, with 10 bases in the middle. CDR3 coding DNA: TGTGCCAGCAGCTTAGCAGCGACAGCCGGAAACACCATATATTTT. This codes for CASSLAATAGNTIYF.